Below, 4 T cell receptor beta chains from the same sample are listed, as sequenced in a study of blood T cell repertoires in COVID-19. Repertoires were generated with immunoSEQ multiplex PCR, while TCRdb's copy carries only in-frame clones and drops some. Among some 46,000 clones listed, approximately 85% were seen once. Sequenced sample: peripheral blood. The receptor source for this set is a woman of 80 years or more with COVID-19, enrolled during active disease.

V gene TRBV20-1 combines with J gene TRBJ2-3; TRBD2 matches at 7 bases. The V segment lost 3 bases and the J segment 1 base; nucleotides outside the gene matches: 4. Germline CDR1 reads DFQATT; CDR2 reads SNEGSKA (reference sequence). The CDR3 covers 14 residues. The CDR3 sequence: CSASEAGGTDTQYF. The CDR3 DNA follows: TGCAGTGCTAGTGAGGCGGGGGGCACAGATACGCAGTATTTT.

The genes are TRBV2 and TRBJ1-4; D not resolved. Per the germline V gene, CDR1 is SNHLY and CDR2 is FYNNEI. The germline V and J ends were trimmed by 4 bases and 3 bases, with 15 bases remaining between them. This CDR3 has 16 residues. The CDR3 loop reads CASSAQRPPANEKLFF. CDR3 in DNA: TGTGCCAGCAGTGCCCAGCGCCCGCCAGCTAATGAAAAACTGTTTTTT. Full variable domain (missing parts from reference TRBV2 and TRBJ1-4): EPEVTQTPSHQVTQMGQEVILRCVPISNHLYFYWYRQILGQKVEFLVSFYNNEISEKSEIFDDQFSVERPDGSNFTLKIRSTKLEDSAMYFCASSAQRPPANEKLFFGSGTQLSVL.

The V call is TRBV9, the J call TRBJ2-3; no clear D gene. Germline V gene lookup returns CDR1 SGDLS and CDR2 YYNGEE. The CDR3 is 16 amino acids. Trimming pared 0 bases from V and 1 base from J, leaving 12 bases between. CDR3 region: CASSVGGSLGTDTQYF. The CDR3 bases are TGTGCCAGCAGCGTAGGCGGTTCATTGGGCACAGATACGCAGTATTTT.

The J gene is TRBJ1-1, the V gene TRBV20-1, with D unresolved. The length of the CDR3 is 11 residues. Trimming pared 6 bases from V and 7 bases from J, leaving 12 bases between. Per germline, CDR1 DFQATT and CDR2 SNEGSKA (reference sequence). CDR3 DNA: TGCAGTGCCAGTCTCAACTATGAAGCTTTCTTT. Translating it yields CSASLNYEAFF.